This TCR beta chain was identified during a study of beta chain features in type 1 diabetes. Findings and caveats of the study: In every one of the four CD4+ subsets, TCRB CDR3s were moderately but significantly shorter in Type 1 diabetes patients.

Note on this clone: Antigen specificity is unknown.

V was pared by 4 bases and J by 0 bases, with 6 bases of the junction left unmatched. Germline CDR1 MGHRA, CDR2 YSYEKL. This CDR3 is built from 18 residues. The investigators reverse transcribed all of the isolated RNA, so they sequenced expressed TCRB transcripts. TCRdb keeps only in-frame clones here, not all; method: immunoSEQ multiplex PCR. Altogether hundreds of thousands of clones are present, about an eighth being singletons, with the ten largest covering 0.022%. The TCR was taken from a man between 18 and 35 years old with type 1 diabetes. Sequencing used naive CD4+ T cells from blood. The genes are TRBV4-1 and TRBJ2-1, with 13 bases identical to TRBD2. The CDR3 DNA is TGCGCCAGCAGCCCGGGGACTAGCGGGGTCCGCTCCTACAATGAGCAGTTCTTC. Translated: CASSPGTSGVRSYNEQFF.